This entry is about one TCR beta chain. Its antigen is currently unknown. This record comes from a study of T cell responses to AZD1222 COVID-19 vaccine. Data came from immunoSEQ multiplex PCR; TCRdb stores just in-frame clones and leaves some out. The sample includes roughly 150,000 clones, roughly 90% of them seen just once. Whole-study results and caveats: Scientists sampled the repertoires only once the peak T cell response had passed. Baseline serology detected seropositivity in only five or six AZD1222 recipients. Unmutated variant regions are reportedly targeted by nearly half of spike-specific TCRs.

The source is an adult who received the AZD1222 COVID-19 vaccine. The starting material was peripheral blood, obtained 28 days after the second AZD1222 dose.

CDR3 protein: CASSLGGPGTDTQYF. In nucleotides, the CDR3 is TGTGCCAGCAGCTTAGGGGGGCCGGGCACAGATACGCAGTATTTT. The rearrangement links TRBV11-3 to TRBJ2-3, with TRBD1 as a possible D gene (6 bases). This CDR3 has 15 amino acids. V was trimmed by 1 base and J by 1 base, leaving 9 bases between them. Germline CDR1 is SGHNT and CDR2 is YENEEA.